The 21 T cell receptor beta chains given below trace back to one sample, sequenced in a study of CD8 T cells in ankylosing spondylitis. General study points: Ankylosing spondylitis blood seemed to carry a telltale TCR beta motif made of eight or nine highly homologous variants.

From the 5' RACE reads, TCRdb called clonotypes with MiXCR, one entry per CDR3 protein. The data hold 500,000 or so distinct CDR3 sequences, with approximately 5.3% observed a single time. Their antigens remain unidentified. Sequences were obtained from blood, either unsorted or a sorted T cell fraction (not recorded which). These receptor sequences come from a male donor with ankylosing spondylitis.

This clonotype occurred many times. CDR3 bases: TGTGCCAGCAGCTTAGATACATACGCAGATACGCAGTATTTT. Amino acids: CASSLDTYADTQYF. The rearrangement uses TRBV7-2 and TRBJ2-3, with D hard to call. This CDR3 region has 14 residues. The ends were cut back, 1 base at V and 4 bases at J, with 9 bases in the middle. Germline V CDR1 and CDR2: SGHTA, FQGNSA.

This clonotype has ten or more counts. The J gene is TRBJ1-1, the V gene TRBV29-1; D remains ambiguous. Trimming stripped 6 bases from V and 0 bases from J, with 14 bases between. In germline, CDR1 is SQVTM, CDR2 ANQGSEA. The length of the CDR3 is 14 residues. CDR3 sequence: CSVRAGGLNTEAFF. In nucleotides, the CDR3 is TGCAGCGTCCGAGCAGGAGGGTTGAACACTGAAGCTTTCTTT.

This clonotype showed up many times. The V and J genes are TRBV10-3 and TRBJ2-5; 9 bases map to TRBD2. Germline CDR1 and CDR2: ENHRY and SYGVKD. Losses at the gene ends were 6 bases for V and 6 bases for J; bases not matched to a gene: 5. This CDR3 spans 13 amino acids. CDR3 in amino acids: CAIRPLAGQTQYF. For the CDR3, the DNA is TGTGCCATCAGGCCTCTAGCGGGACAGACCCAGTACTTC.

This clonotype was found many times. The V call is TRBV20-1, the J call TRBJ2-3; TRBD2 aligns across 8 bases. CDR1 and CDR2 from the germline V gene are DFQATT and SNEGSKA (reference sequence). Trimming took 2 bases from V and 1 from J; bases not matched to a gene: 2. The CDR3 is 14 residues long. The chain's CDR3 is CSARIGRGTDTQYF. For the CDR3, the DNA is TGCAGTGCTAGAATCGGGAGGGGCACAGATACGCAGTATTTT.

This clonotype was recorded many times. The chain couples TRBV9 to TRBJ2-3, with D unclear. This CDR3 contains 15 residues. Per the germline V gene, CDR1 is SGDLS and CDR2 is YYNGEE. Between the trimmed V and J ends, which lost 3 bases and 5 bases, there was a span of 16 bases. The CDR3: CASSGSLSWGDTQYF. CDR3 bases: TGTGCCAGCAGCGGCTCTTTAAGTTGGGGAGATACGCAGTATTTT. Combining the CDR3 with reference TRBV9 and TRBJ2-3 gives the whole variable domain DSGVTQTPKHLITATGQRVTLRCSPRSGDLSVYWYQQSLDQGLQFLIQYYNGEERAKGNILERFSAQQFPDLHSELNLSSLELGDSALYFCASSGSLSWGDTQYFGPGTRLTVL.

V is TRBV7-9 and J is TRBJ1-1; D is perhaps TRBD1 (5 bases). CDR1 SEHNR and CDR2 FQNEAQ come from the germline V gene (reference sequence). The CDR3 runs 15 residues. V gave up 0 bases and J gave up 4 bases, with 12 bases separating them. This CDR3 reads CASSLAGDKGTEAFF. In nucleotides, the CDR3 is TGTGCCAGCAGCTTAGCGGGGGATAAGGGCACTGAAGCTTTCTTT.

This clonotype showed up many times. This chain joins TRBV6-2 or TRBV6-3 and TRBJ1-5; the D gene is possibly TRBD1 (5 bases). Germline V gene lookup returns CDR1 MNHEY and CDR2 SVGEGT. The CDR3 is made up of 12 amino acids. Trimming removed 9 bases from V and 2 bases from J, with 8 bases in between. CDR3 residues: CASTQGNQPQHF. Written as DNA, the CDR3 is TGTGCCAGTACACAGGGCAATCAGCCCCAGCATTTT.

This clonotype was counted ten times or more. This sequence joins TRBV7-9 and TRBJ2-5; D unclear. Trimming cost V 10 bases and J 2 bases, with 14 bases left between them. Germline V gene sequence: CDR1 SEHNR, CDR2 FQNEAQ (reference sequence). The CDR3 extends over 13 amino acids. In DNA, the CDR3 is TGTGCCACCACTGTGGGGTCTCAAGAGACCCAGTACTTC. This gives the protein CATTVGSQETQYF.

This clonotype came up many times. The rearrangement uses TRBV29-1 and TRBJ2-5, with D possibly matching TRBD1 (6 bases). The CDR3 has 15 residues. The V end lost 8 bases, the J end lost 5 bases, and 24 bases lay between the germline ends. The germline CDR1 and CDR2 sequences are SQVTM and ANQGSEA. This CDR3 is CSLPPWGLGQETQYF. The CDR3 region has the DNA TGCAGCCTCCCGCCATGGGGGCTAGGCCAGGAGACCCAGTACTTC. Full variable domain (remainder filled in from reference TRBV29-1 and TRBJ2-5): SAVISQKPSRDICQRGTSLTIQCQVDSQVTMMFWYRQQPGQSLTLIATANQGSEATYESGFVIDKFPISRPNLTFSTLTVSNMSPEDSSIYLCSLPPWGLGQETQYFGPGTRLLVL.

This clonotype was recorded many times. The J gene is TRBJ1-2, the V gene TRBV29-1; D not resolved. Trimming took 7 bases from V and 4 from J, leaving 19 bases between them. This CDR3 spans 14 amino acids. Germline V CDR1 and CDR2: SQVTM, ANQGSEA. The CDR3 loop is CSATGLGASYGYTF. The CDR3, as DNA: TGCAGCGCCACCGGACTCGGCGCGAGCTATGGCTACACCTTC.

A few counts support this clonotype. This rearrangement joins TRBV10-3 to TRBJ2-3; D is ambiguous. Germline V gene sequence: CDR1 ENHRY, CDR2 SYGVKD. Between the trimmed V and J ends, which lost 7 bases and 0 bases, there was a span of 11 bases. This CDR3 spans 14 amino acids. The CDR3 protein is CAIKGSESTDTQYF. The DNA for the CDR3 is TGTGCCATCAAAGGGTCAGAGAGCACAGATACGCAGTATTTT.

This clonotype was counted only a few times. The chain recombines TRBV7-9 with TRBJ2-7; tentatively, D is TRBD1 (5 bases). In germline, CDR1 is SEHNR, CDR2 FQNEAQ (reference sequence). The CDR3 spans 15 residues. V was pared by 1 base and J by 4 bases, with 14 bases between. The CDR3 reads CASSLGSGKEYEQYF. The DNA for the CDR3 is TGTGCCAGCAGCTTAGGGTCAGGGAAGGAATACGAGCAGTACTTC.

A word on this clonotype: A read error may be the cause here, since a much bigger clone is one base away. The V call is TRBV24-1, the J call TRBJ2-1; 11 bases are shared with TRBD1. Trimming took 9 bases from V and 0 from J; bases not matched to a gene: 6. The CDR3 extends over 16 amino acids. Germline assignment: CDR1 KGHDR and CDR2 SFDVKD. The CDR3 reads CATGQGALSSYNEQFF. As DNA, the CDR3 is TGTGCCACCGGACAGGGGGCGTTGAGCTCCTACAATGAGCAGTTCTTC.

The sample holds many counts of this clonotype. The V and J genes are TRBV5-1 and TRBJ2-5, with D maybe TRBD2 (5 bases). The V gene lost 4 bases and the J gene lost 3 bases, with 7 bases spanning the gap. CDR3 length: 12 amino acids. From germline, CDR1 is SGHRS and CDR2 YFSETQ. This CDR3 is CASSREEETQYF. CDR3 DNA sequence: TGCGCCAGCAGCCGGGAAGAAGAGACCCAGTACTTC.

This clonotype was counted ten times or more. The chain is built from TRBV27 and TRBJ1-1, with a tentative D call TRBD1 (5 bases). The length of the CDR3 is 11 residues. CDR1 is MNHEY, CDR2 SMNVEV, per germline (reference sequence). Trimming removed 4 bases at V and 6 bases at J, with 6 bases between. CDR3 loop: CASSSTAEAFF. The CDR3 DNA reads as TGTGCCAGCAGTTCGACAGCTGAAGCTTTCTTT.

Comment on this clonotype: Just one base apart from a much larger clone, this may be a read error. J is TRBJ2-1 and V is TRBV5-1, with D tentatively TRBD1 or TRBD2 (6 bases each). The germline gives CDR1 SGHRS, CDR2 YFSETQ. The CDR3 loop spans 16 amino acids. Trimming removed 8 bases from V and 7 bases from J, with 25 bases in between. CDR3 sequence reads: CARSLTSRGVRNEQFF. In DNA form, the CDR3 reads TGCGCCAGAAGCCTAACGTCTAGGGGGGTAAGGAATGAGCAGTTCTTC.

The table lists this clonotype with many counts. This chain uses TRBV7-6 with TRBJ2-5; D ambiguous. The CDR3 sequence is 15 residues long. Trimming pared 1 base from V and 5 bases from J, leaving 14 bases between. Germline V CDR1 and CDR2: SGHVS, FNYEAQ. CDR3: CASSLGPNLVETQYF. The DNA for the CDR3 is TGTGCCAGCAGCTTAGGACCAAACCTTGTGGAGACCCAGTACTTC.

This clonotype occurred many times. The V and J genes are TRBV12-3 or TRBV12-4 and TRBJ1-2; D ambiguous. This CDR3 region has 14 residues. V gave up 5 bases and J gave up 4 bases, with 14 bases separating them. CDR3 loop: CASSPGPGSYGYTF. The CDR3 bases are TGTGCCAGCAGTCCCGGACCGGGCAGCTATGGCTACACCTTC.

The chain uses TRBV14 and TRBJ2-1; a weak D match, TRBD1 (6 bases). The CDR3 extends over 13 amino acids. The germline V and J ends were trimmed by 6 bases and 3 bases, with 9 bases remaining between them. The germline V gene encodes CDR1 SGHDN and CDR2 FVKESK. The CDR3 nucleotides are TGTGCCAGCAGGCTGACAGGCTACAATGAGCAGTTCTTC. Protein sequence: CASRLTGYNEQFF. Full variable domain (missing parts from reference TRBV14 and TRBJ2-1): EAGVTQFPSHSVIEKGQTVTLRCDPISGHDNLYWYRRVMGKEIKFLLHFVKESKQDESGMPNNRFLAERTGGTYSTLKVQPAELEDSGVYFCASRLTGYNEQFFGPGTRLTVL.

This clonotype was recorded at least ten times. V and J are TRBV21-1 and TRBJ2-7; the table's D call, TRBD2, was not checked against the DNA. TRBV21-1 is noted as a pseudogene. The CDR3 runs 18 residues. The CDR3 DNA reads TGTGCCAGCAGCAAAGAACCCCGGACTAGCGGGAGCCTTTACGAGCAGTACTTC. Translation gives CASSKEPRTSGSLYEQYF.

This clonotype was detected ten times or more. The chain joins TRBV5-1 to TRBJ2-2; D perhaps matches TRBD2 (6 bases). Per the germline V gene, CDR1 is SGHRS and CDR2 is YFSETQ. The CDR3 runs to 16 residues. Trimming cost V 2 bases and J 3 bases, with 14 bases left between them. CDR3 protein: CASSFIKGGDTGELFF. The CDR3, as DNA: TGCGCCAGCAGCTTTATTAAAGGAGGGGACACCGGGGAGCTGTTTTTT. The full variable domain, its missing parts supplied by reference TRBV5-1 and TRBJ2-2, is KAGVTQTPRYLIKTRGQQVTLSCSPISGHRSVSWYQQTPGQGLQFLFEYFSETQRNKGNFPGRFSGRQFSNSRSEMNVSTLELGDSALYLCASSFIKGGDTGELFFGEGSRLTVL.